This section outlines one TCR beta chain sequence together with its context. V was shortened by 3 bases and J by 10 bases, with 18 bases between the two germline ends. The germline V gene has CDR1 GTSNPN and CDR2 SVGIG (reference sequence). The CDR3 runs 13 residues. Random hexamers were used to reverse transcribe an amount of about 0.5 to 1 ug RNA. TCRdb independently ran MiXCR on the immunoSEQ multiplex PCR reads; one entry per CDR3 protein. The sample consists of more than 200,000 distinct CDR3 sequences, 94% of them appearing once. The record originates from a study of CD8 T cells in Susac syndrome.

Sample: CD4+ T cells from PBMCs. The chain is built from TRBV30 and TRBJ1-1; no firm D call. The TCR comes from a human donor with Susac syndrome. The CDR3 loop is CAWSVTRDFGAFF. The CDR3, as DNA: TGTGCCTGGAGCGTCACGAGGGATTTTGGAGCTTTCTTT.